These T cell receptor beta chains were read from a single sample in a study of cytomegalovirus exposure and HLA in healthy donors. This table comes from immunoSEQ multiplex PCR, and its TCRdb copy is limited to in-frame clones, with some not included. Of about 330,000 clones listed, approximately 90% are singletons. The sample taken for sequencing was PBMCs. These TCRs come from a woman aged 18-30 years in good health and CMV-seronegative. The CDR3 runs from the conserved cysteine through the conserved F or W. D genes are given only for firm matches. The listing skips clone size in some rows; elsewhere it reads once, few, many or a size class.

cdr3_length d_call clone_size j_call v_call cdr3_aa cdr3_nt
13 TRBD1 few TRBJ1-1 TRBV30 CAGTGALNTEAFF TGTGCGGGAACAGGGGCCCTAAACACTGAAGCTTTCTTT
15 . . TRBJ1-2 TRBV28 CASSPPGGVNYGYTF TGTGCCAGCAGTCCGCCGGGGGGGGTGAACTATGGCTACACCTTC
16 TRBD1 . TRBJ2-1 TRBV7-9 CASTGGARAGSNEQFF TGTGCCAGCACAGGGGGCGCGCGGGCGGGGAGCAATGAGCAGTTCTTC
15 TRBD2 . TRBJ2-7 TRBV27 CASSLRTSGSYEQYF TGTGCCAGCAGTCTCCGGACTAGCGGATCCTACGAGCAGTACTTC
15 . . TRBJ2-7 TRBV28 CASSPTGTRPYEQYF TGTGCCAGCAGTCCTACCGGGACAAGACCCTACGAGCAGTACTTC
12 . . TRBJ1-4 TRBV29-1 CSVDGGGEKLFF TGCAGCGTTGACGGGGGAGGTGAAAAACTGTTTTTT
13 . once TRBJ2-3 TRBV7-2 CASSLEFGDTQYF TGTGCCAGCAGCTTAGAGTTCGGAGATACGCAGTATTTT
20 TRBD2 . TRBJ2-2 TRBV7-3 CASSPPGGLAGVGNGGELFF TGTGCCAGCAGCCCCCCCGGCGGGCTAGCGGGAGTAGGAAATGGCGGGGAGCTGTTTTTT
14 . . TRBJ2-2 TRBV5-1 CASSLAGSGGELFF TGCGCCAGCAGCTTGGCGGGATCGGGCGGGGAGCTGTTTTTT
12 . . TRBJ2-3 TRBV5-8 CASSPPGNTQYF TGTGCCAGCAGCCCCCCAGGGAATACGCAGTATTTT
17 TRBD2 . TRBJ2-7 TRBV28 CASSPGLAGKPTYEQYF TGTGCCAGCAGCCCGGGACTAGCGGGAAAGCCCACCTACGAGCAGTACTTC
13 . . TRBJ2-7 TRBV9 CASSSSGSYEQYF TGTGCCAGCAGCTCCAGCGGATCCTACGAGCAGTACTTC
13 . few TRBJ2-7 TRBV6-1 CASTSYGSGEQYF TGTGCCAGCACTTCGTACGGTTCGGGGGAGCAGTACTTC
13 . once TRBJ1-4 TRBV6-5 CASRWRAGEKLFF TGTGCCAGCAGGTGGAGGGCGGGTGAAAAACTGTTTTTT
15 . few TRBJ1-5 TRBV4-2 CASSQADSPNQPQHF TGTGCCAGCAGCCAAGCTGACAGTCCCAATCAGCCCCAGCATTTT
14 . once TRBJ1-5 TRBV12-5 CASTSTPPMLPQHF TGTGCTAGTACTTCGACACCTCCAATGTTGCCCCAGCATTTT
12 . . TRBJ2-7 TRBV11-3 CASSFTGQPWQF TGTGCCAGCAGCTTTACCGGACAGCCCTGGCAGTTC
15 TRBD1 . TRBJ2-5 TRBV18 CASSPSTGVGETQYF TGTGCCAGCTCACCATCGACAGGGGTAGGGGAGACCCAGTACTTC
13 TRBD1 few TRBJ1-1 TRBV27 CASSPRQGLQAFF TGTGCCAGCAGTCCACGACAGGGATTACAAGCTTTCTTT
15 TRBD2 . TRBJ2-1 TRBV5-6 CASSGRREGQNEQFF TGTGCCAGCAGCGGGAGGCGGGAGGGCCAAAATGAGCAGTTCTTC
13 . . TRBJ2-5 TRBV2 CATSQVSQETQYF TGTGCCACCTCACAGGTCTCCCAAGAGACCCAGTACTTC
14 . once TRBJ1-5 TRBV27 CASSGGYSNQPQHF TGTGCCAGCAGTGGGGGGTATAGCAATCAGCCCCAGCATTTT
14 TRBD2 . TRBJ2-3 TRBV10-3 CAASGGRAQDTQYF TGTGCTGCGAGCGGCGGGAGGGCCCAGGATACGCAGTATTTT
15 TRBD1 . TRBJ2-7 TRBV7-2 CASSSTGTGPYEQYF TGTGCCAGCAGTTCAACCGGGACAGGGCCTTACGAGCAGTACTTC
14 . . TRBJ1-2 TRBV18 CASSEMRADYGYTF TGTGCCAGCTCAGAAATGAGGGCGGACTATGGCTACACCTTC
15 . few TRBJ2-3 TRBV5-1 CASSFNVQGPDTQYF TGCGCCAGCAGCTTTAATGTCCAGGGGCCAGATACGCAGTATTTT
15 . . TRBJ1-1 TRBV19 CASRPQGPGGAEAFF TGTGCCAGTAGGCCCCAGGGGCCCGGAGGTGCTGAAGCTTTCTTT
15 . once TRBJ1-5 TRBV2 CASSEGGQSNQPQHF TGTGCCAGCAGTGAAGGGGGCCAGAGCAATCAGCCCCAGCATTTT
15 TRBD2 . TRBJ2-1 TRBV7-2 CASRLRGLAVNEQFF TGTGCCAGCAGGCTTAGGGGACTAGCTGTCAATGAGCAGTTCTTC
11 . once TRBJ2-3 TRBV5-4 CALGGTDTQYF TGTGCCTTAGGGGGCACAGATACGCAGTATTTT
14 TRBD1 . TRBJ2-7 TRBV6-6 CASRRQGVVYEQYF TGTGCCAGCAGACGACAGGGGGTGGTATACGAGCAGTACTTC
14 . . TRBJ1-1 TRBV4-1 CASSQEQVGTEAFF TGCGCCAGCAGCCAAGAACAGGTCGGCACTGAAGCTTTCTTT
13 . . TRBJ1-2 TRBV2 CASSEKGAHGYTF TGTGCCAGCAGTGAAAAAGGGGCTCATGGCTACACCTTC
16 . . TRBJ2-3 TRBV11-2 CASSLGSQGRADTQYF TGTGCCAGCAGCTTAGGGTCCCAGGGCCGCGCAGATACGCAGTATTTT
14 . . TRBJ2-5 TRBV4-1 CASRPTGPGETQYF TGCGCCAGCAGACCGACAGGTCCGGGGGAGACCCAGTACTTC
15 . . TRBJ2-2 TRBV7-8 CASTRGGTATGELFF TGTGCCAGCACCCGCGGGGGGACAGCCACCGGGGAGCTGTTTTTT
15 . few TRBJ2-7 TRBV5-1 CASSLGTGITYEQYF TGCGCCAGCAGCTTGGGAACAGGGATCACCTACGAGCAGTACTTC
12 . . TRBJ2-5 TRBV7-9 CASSLAAPTQYF TGTGCCAGCAGCTTAGCAGCCCCCACCCAGTACTTC
14 . . TRBJ1-3 TRBV28 CASSSHSSGNTIYF TGTGCCAGCAGTTCACACAGCTCTGGAAACACCATATATTTT
15 TRBD2 . TRBJ2-7 TRBV9 CASSPRLAGVFEQYF TGTGCCAGCAGCCCAAGACTAGCGGGAGTTTTCGAGCAGTACTTC
19 . once TRBJ2-2 TRBV29-1 CSVCPFKKDLAENTGELFF TGCAGCGTTTGCCCATTCAAAAAAGATTTGGCGGAAAACACCGGGGAGCTGTTTTTT
13 . . TRBJ2-7 TRBV7-6 CASSLSGQSEQYF TGTGCCAGCAGCTTAAGCGGACAGAGCGAGCAGTACTTC
14 TRBD1 . TRBJ1-4 TRBV7-2 CASTRGQGEGKLFF TGTGCCAGCACCAGGGGACAGGGGGAGGGGAAACTGTTTTTT